One and the same sample provided the 14 T cell receptor beta chains below, sequenced in a study of blood T cell repertoires in COVID-19. Data came from immunoSEQ multiplex PCR; TCRdb stores just in-frame clones and leaves some out. This table holds fewer than 90,000 clones, over 65% found once. Sequenced input: peripheral blood. The receptor source for this set is a human donor in a cohort sampled during active COVID-19.

V gene TRBV6-5 combines with J gene TRBJ1-3; 7 nucleotides match TRBD1. The V gene's germline CDR1 is MNHEY and CDR2 SVGAGI. V gave up 7 bases and J gave up 4 bases; unmatched junction bases: 7. The CDR3 extends over 14 amino acids. In nucleotides, the CDR3 is TGTGCCAGCATGACAGGGTTCGAGGGAAACACCATATATTTT. Its protein product is CASMTGFEGNTIYF.

The chain combines TRBV25-1 with TRBJ2-2; D unresolved. Germline CDR1 is MGHDK and CDR2 is SYGVNS. Trimming shortened V by 6 bases and J by 7 bases, and 21 bases separated the two germline ends. The CDR3 length is 16 residues. CDR3 bases: TGTGCCAGCAGGGAAGTTTTCGATTTCGGAGTCGGGGAGCTGTTTTTT. Encoded protein: CASREVFDFGVGELFF. Based on the CDR3 plus reference TRBV25-1 and TRBJ2-2, the full variable domain is EADIYQTPRYLVIGTGKKITLECSQTMGHDKMYWYQQDPGMELHLIHYSYGVNSTEKGDLSSESTVSRIRTEHFPLTLESARPSHTSQYLCASREVFDFGVGELFFGEGSRLTVL.

The chain is built from TRBV5-6 and TRBJ2-7; D remains unclear. CDR1 is SGHDT and CDR2 is YYEEEE in the germline V gene. This CDR3 comprises 13 residues. Between the trimmed V and J ends, which lost 4 bases and 3 bases, there was a span of 11 bases. The CDR3 here is CASSPFDNYEQYF. In nucleotides, the CDR3 is TGTGCCAGCAGCCCATTCGACAACTACGAGCAGTACTTC.

The sample holds a few counts of this clone. The gene calls are TRBV5-1 and TRBJ2-1; the match to TRBD2 covers 10 bases. The CDR3 has 18 residues. V lost 0 bases and J lost 7; bases outside the gene matches: 13. The germline gives CDR1 SGHRS, CDR2 YFSETQ. CDR3 loop: CASSLDEASEREGNEQFF. CDR3 coding DNA: TGCGCCAGCAGCTTGGACGAGGCTTCCGAGCGGGAGGGTAATGAGCAGTTCTTC.

V is TRBV9 and J is TRBJ2-7, with D possibly being TRBD1 (5 bases). The CDR3 is 16 residues long. The V gene's germline CDR1 is SGDLS and CDR2 YYNGEE. V was clipped by 0 bases and J by 2 bases, with 15 bases between them. CDR3: CASSVGVGVSAYEQYF. The CDR3, as DNA: TGTGCCAGCAGCGTAGGGGTAGGGGTCAGCGCCTACGAGCAGTACTTC.

The CDR3 DNA reads TGTGCCAGCAGCTTAGCGGGGGAGGAACTAGATACGCAGTATTTT. This translates into CASSLAGEELDTQYF. This chain connects TRBV13 to TRBJ2-3; maybe TRBD2 (6 bases). This CDR3 comprises 15 residues. CDR1 is PRHDT, CDR2 FYEKMQ, per germline (reference sequence). V lost 1 base to trimming and J lost 5 bases, with 13 bases between them.

This chain joins TRBV28 and TRBJ2-1, with TRBD2 identical over 15 bases. This CDR3 has 17 residues. Germline lookup yields CDR1 MDHEN and CDR2 SYDVKM. Trimming cost V 6 bases and J 5 bases; bases outside gene matches: 8. The CDR3: CASRQTGLAGGNNEQFF. CDR3 sequence (DNA): TGTGCCAGCAGACAAACCGGACTAGCGGGAGGGAACAATGAGCAGTTCTTC.

The count of this clone is one. The chain uses TRBV5-5 and TRBJ2-3; TRBD1 might be the D (6 bases). This CDR3 has 16 amino acids. Between the trimmed V and J ends, which lost 0 bases and 3 bases, there was a span of 14 bases. CDR1 is SGHKS, CDR2 YYEKEE, per germline (reference sequence). The CDR3 loop reads CASSLGAGAATDTQYF. The CDR3 DNA reads as TGTGCCAGCAGCTTGGGGGCAGGGGCAGCGACAGATACGCAGTATTTT.

V is TRBV19 and J is TRBJ1-1, with 7 bases lining up with TRBD1. This CDR3 is 14 amino acids long. Germline CDR1 reads LNHDA; CDR2 reads SQIVND (reference sequence). Trimming cost V 4 bases and J 5 bases; bases outside gene matches: 7. CDR3 residues: CASSKRQGWTEAFF. CDR3 in DNA: TGTGCCAGTAGTAAAAGACAGGGTTGGACTGAAGCTTTCTTT.

The chain has TRBV2 and TRBJ1-5; 7 positions match TRBD1. Germline V CDR1 and CDR2: SNHLY, FYNNEI. J lost 6 bases, V lost 7 bases, and 12 bases had no gene match. The CDR3 consists of 15 residues. CDR3 sequence (DNA): TGTGCCAGCAATACAGTTGTAGGGGGCGGTCAGCCCCAGCATTTT. Protein sequence: CASNTVVGGGQPQHF.

The V gene is TRBV11-2, the J gene TRBJ1-3; 9 bases align to TRBD1. V shed 2 bases and J 3 bases; nucleotides not matched to a gene: 11. In germline, CDR1 is SGHAT, CDR2 FQNNGV. The CDR3 loop spans 18 amino acids. The CDR3 here is CASSLPRTGVRVGNTIYF. DNA of the CDR3: TGTGCCAGCAGCTTACCCCGGACAGGGGTTCGGGTTGGAAACACCATATATTTT.

V usage is TRBV19 and J usage is TRBJ1-5, with D possibly being TRBD1 (6 bases). The CDR3 length is 16 residues. The V gene lost 7 bases and the J gene lost 3 bases, with 19 bases spanning the gap. Germline V lookup: CDR1 LNHDA, CDR2 SQIVND (reference sequence). This chain's CDR3 is CASKGDRNLLNQPQHF. DNA for the CDR3: TGTGCCAGTAAGGGAGACAGGAATCTTCTCAATCAGCCCCAGCATTTT.

The chain's CDR3 is CASRKRESFPDNEQFF. CDR3 coding DNA: TGCGCCAGCAGGAAGCGGGAGTCGTTTCCGGACAATGAGCAGTTCTTC. V usage is TRBV5-1 and J usage is TRBJ2-1, with 8 nucleotides matching TRBD2. J lost 5 bases, V lost 5 bases, and 12 bases had no gene match. The CDR3 covers 16 residues. Germline-derived CDR1 and CDR2 are SGHRS and YFSETQ.

The chain employs TRBV5-6 and TRBJ2-6; D possibly corresponds to TRBD1 (5 bases). The CDR3 sequence is 16 residues long. Trimming cost V 0 bases and J 4 bases, with 11 bases left between them. Germline-derived CDR1 and CDR2 are SGHDT and YYEEEE. The CDR3 DNA is TGTGCCAGCAGCTTGGCCCCAGGGTTAGGGGCCAACGTCCTGACTTTC. Residues: CASSLAPGLGANVLTF.